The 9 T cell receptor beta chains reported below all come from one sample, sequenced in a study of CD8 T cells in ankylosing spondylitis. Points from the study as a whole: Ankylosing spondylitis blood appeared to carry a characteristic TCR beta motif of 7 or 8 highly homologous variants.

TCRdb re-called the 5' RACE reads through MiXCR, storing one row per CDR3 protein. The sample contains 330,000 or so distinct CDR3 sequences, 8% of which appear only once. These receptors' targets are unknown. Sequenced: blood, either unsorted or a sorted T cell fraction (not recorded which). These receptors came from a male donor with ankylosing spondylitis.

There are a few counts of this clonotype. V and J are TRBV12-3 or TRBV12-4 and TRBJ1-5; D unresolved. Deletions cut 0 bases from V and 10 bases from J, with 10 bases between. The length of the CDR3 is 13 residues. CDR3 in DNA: TGTGCCAGCAGTTTAGCCCCTCCCGCACCCCAGCATTTT. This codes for CASSLAPPAPQHF.

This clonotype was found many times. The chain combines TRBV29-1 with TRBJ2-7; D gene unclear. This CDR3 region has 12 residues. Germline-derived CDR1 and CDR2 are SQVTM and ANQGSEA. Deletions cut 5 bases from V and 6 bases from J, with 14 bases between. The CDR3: CSVTGRSGEQYF. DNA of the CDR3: TGCAGCGTTACCGGCAGATCTGGCGAGCAGTACTTC.

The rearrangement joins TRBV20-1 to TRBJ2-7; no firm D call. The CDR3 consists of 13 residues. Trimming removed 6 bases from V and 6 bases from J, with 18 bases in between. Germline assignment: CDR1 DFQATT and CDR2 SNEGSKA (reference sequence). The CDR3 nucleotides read TGCAGTGCCCCGGGCCGTCCGGGCTTCGAGCAGTACTTC. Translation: CSAPGRPGFEQYF.

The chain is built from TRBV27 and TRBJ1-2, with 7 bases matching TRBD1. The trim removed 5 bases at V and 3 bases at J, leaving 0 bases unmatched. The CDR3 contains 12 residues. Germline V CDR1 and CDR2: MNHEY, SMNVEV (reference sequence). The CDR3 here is CASSGQDYGYTF. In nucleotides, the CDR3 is TGTGCCAGCAGTGGACAGGACTATGGCTACACCTTC.

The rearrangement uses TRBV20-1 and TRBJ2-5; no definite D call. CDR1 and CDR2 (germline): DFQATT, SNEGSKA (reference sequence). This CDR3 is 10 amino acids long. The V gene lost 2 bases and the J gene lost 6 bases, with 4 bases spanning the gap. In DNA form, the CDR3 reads TGCAGTGCTAGATGGCAGACCCAGTACTTC. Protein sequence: CSARWQTQYF.

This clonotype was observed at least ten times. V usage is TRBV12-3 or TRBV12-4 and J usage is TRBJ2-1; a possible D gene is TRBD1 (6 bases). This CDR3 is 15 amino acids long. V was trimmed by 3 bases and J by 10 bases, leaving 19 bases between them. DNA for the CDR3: TGTGCCAGCAGTTTCCCAGGGCTTGGGACAATCGAGCAGTTCTTC. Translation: CASSFPGLGTIEQFF.

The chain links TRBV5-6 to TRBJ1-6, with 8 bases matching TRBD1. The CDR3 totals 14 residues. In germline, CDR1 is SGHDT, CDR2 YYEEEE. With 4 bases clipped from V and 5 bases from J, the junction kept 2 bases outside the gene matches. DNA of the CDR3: TGTGCCAGCAGCCAGACAGGGGATAATTCACCCCTCCACTTT. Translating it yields CASSQTGDNSPLHF.

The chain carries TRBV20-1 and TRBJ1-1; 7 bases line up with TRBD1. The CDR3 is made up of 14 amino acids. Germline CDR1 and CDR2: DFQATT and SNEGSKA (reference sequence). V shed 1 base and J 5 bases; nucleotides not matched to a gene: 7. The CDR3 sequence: CSARVSTGSTEAFF. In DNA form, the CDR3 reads TGCAGTGCTAGAGTTTCGACAGGGTCTACTGAAGCTTTCTTT.

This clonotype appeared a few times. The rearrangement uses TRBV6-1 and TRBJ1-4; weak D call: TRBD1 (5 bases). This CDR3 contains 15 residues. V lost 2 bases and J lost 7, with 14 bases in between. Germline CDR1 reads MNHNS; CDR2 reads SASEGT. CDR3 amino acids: CASSERRQGGEKLFF. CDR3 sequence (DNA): TGTGCCAGCAGTGAACGGCGTCAGGGCGGTGAAAAACTGTTTTTT.